This T cell receptor beta chain is drawn from a study of T cells in localized non-small cell lung cancer. This CDR3 has 15 residues. V lost 5 bases to trimming and J lost 5 bases; unmatched junction nucleotides: 6. The germline gives CDR1 SGHAT, CDR2 FQNNGV. Repertoires were generated with immunoSEQ multiplex PCR, while TCRdb's copy carries only in-frame clones and drops some. The sample has 130,000 or so clones, around 90% seen once. The sample in question was peripheral blood, obtained before any cancer treatment. The TCR originated in a female donor over 55 with stage I lung adenocarcinoma. This rearrangement joins TRBV11-2 to TRBJ1-4, with TRBD1 identical over 9 bases. The CDR3 protein is CASSASGTGNEKLFF. Written as DNA, the CDR3 is TGTGCCAGCAGCGCCTCCGGGACAGGGAATGAAAAACTGTTTTTT.